Given below is one TCR beta chain in context. Its cognate antigen is unknown. Primers included in the PCR were 60 Vbeta and 13 Jbeta primers. Some clones are missing from TCRdb's copy, which holds only in-frame ones; the method was immunoSEQ multiplex PCR. Altogether about 90,000 clones are present, roughly 80% being singletons, with the ten largest covering 2% to 2.5%. The data are from a study of cytomegalovirus exposure and HLA in healthy donors. Study as a whole: From 150 million to 200 million T cells, an earlier analysis saw 120 million or so unique TCR beta sequences. Study-level results: Accurate predictions that matched the HLA-A and HLA-B alleles of most subjects were reportedly made from TCR beta sequences. Looking again later, the authors saw that most CMV-associated TCR beta chains seemed HLA-restricted. Presence/absence comparisons presumed near-even sequencing depth among donors.

In germline, CDR1 is SGHRS, CDR2 YFSETQ. V lost 1 base and J lost 0, with 7 bases in between. The CDR3 runs 14 residues. The receptor was derived from a boy aged 10-17 years in good health and CMV-seronegative. The chain is built from TRBV5-1 and TRBJ1-1; no reliable D call. Sequencing used PBMCs. In DNA form, the CDR3 reads TGCGCCAGCAGCTTGCACAGCATGAACACTGAAGCTTTCTTT. Translated: CASSLHSMNTEAFF. Supplemented by reference TRBV5-1 and TRBJ1-1, the full variable domain reads KAGVTQTPRYLIKTRGQQVTLSCSPISGHRSVSWYQQTPGQGLQFLFEYFSETQRNKGNFPGRFSGRQFSNSRSEMNVSTLELGDSALYLCASSLHSMNTEAFFGQGTRLTVV.